These 2 T cell receptor beta chains originate from one sample sequenced in a study of T-cell reconstitution after alpha-beta-depleted transplantation in children. Using unique molecular identifiers, the investigators prepared the TCRbeta library. Using its own MiXCR run on the PCR reads, TCRdb lists one record per CDR3 protein. The repertoire holds hundreds of thousands of distinct CDR3 sequences, with around a third as singletons. The sequences come from PBMCs from the stem cell graft donor, collected from the stem cell graft. These receptors were collected from a human donor who donated a stem cell graft to a child with aplastic anemia.

This clonotype showed up just a few times. The chain has TRBV29-1 and TRBJ1-3, with D maybe TRBD1 (5 bases). V was cut by 6 bases and J by 0 bases, with 12 bases left in between. Germline V gene data show CDR1 as SQVTM and CDR2 as ANQGSEA. This CDR3 region has 14 residues. CDR3 sequence reads: CSVSQGSSGNTIYF. The DNA for the CDR3 is TGCAGCGTGAGTCAGGGCAGCTCTGGAAACACCATATATTTT.

The chain joins TRBV12-3 or TRBV12-4 to TRBJ2-7; TRBD2 matches 8 bases. V dropped 1 base and J dropped 0; count of bases not matched to a gene: 5. This CDR3 region has 16 residues. DNA of the CDR3: TGTGCCAGCAGTTTAGGAGGGGGGACTAGCTCCTACGAGCAGTACGTC. It encodes CASSLGGGTSSYEQYV.